These 5 T cell receptor beta chains share one sample of origin, sequenced in a study of graft-versus-host responses after intestinal transplantation. Only in-frame clones appear in the TCRdb table, and some are missing; sequencing was by immunoSEQ multiplex PCR. This repertoire shows roughly 38,000 clones, around 94% found once; its top ten account for about 0.8%. Sequenced material: PBMCs, taken 16 days after intestinal transplant. The receptors stem from a human patient who received an intestinal transplant, so some T cells may come from the graft donor.

This chain links TRBV5-1 with TRBJ2-1; TRBD2 matches at 7 bases. The J segment lost 4 bases and the V segment lost 0 bases, leaving 7 bases of the junction unmatched. Per germline, CDR1 SGHRS and CDR2 YFSETQ. The CDR3 consists of 16 residues. Here the CDR3 reads CASSLGASGFYNEQFF. CDR3 nucleotides: TGCGCCAGCAGCTTGGGGGCTAGCGGATTTTACAATGAGCAGTTCTTC.

The genes are TRBV5-1 and TRBJ2-7; D not certain. The length of the CDR3 is 14 residues. The V and J ends lost 4 bases and 7 bases respectively, with 18 bases between them. The germline V gene encodes CDR1 SGHRS and CDR2 YFSETQ. CDR3 residues: CASSLTDPPVEQYF. In DNA, the CDR3 is TGCGCCAGCAGCCTGACGGACCCTCCTGTGGAGCAGTACTTC.

The chain links TRBV5-4 to TRBJ2-1; D unresolved. The CDR3 extends over 14 amino acids. Trimming removed 0 bases at V and 4 bases at J, with 8 bases between. Germline CDR1 SGHNT, CDR2 YYREEE (reference sequence). CDR3 DNA sequence: TGTGCCAGCAGCTTGGGCAGATCTTACAATGAGCAGTTCTTC. Translation gives CASSLGRSYNEQFF.

The V and J genes are TRBV7-4 and TRBJ2-6, with D perhaps TRBD2 (6 bases). V dropped 2 bases and J dropped 2 bases, with 19 bases sitting between them. This CDR3 has 19 amino acids. Germline CDR1 SGHVT, CDR2 SQSDAQ. CDR3 DNA sequence: TGTGCCAGCAGCTTAACCCCGGGTGGGGGACTGGCTGGGGCCAACGTCCTGACTTTC. Protein sequence: CASSLTPGGGLAGANVLTF. Looking up the rest from reference TRBV7-4 and TRBJ2-6 gives the full variable domain: GAGVSQSPRYKVAKRGRDVALRCDSISGHVTLYWYRQTLGQGSEVLTYSQSDAQRDKSGRPSGRFSAERPERSVSTLKIQRTEQGDSAVYLCASSLTPGGGLAGANVLTFGAGSRLTVL.

This chain connects TRBV30 to TRBJ2-7; TRBD2 agrees at 7 bases. Germline lookup yields CDR1 GTSNPN and CDR2 SVGIG (reference sequence). This CDR3 comprises 11 residues. V trimming: 7 bases; J trimming: 4 bases; junction bases outside the gene matches: 4. This CDR3 reads CAFGGGYEQYF. In DNA form, the CDR3 reads TGTGCCTTTGGGGGGGGATACGAGCAGTACTTC.